This entry features one TCR beta chain sequence. No antigen is known for it. These data are taken from a study of cytomegalovirus exposure and HLA in healthy donors. Study-wide results and caveats: Some public TCRs appeared in many individuals, while most sequences were rare.

The PCR used 60 Vbeta and 13 Jbeta primers. Repertoires were generated with immunoSEQ multiplex PCR, while TCRdb's copy carries only in-frame clones and drops some. The data hold 150,000 or so clones, with over 65% observed a single time. The receptor was derived from a man in his forties or fifties in good health and CMV-seropositive. The sample consisted of PBMCs.

The CDR3 DNA reads TGTGCCAGCAGTTTACAGCGGGGCCCCTCTGGAAACACCATATATTTT. Its protein product is CASSLQRGPSGNTIYF. This chain links TRBV28 with TRBJ1-3, with D maybe TRBD1 (5 bases). Germline loops: CDR1 MDHEN, CDR2 SYDVKM. Trimming took 2 bases from V and 0 from J, leaving 11 bases between them. The CDR3 consists of 16 residues.